A single sample is the source of the 26 T cell receptor beta chains below, sequenced in a study of T cells in Graves' hyperthyroidism and ophthalmopathy. Amplification targeted TCR beta CDR3 regions from RNA transcripts. First-round RT-PCR with HTBI primers amplified the TCR CDR3 region. TCRdb redid the calling of the multiplex PCR reads with MiXCR, one entry per CDR3 protein. The table shows approximately 400,000 distinct CDR3 sequences, with about a fifth occurring only once. Sequenced sample: blood. The receptors come from a man between 18 and 35 years old with Graves' ophthalmopathy.

This clonotype came up many times. The chain joins TRBV7-3 to TRBJ1-2, with a weak D call TRBD1 (6 bases). Trimming took 5 bases from V and 8 from J, leaving 15 bases between them. The CDR3 runs 13 residues. Germline assignment: CDR1 SGHTA and CDR2 FQGTGA. CDR3 sequence (DNA): TGTGCCAGCAGCCTGACAGGCTTTCAGGGCTACACCTTC. It codes for CASSLTGFQGYTF.

This clonotype was counted only a few times. The chain links TRBV18 to TRBJ2-7; D remains unclear. Germline loops: CDR1 KGHSH, CDR2 LQKENI. The V gene lost 2 bases and the J gene lost 2 bases, with 16 bases spanning the gap. The CDR3 has 16 residues. CDR3 nucleotide sequence: TGTGCCAGCTCACCAGCTTTCCTGCACGACCCCTACGAGCAGTACTTC. Translated: CASSPAFLHDPYEQYF.

This clonotype was observed at least ten times. CDR3 in amino acids: CASSLARGIEKLFF. CDR3 bases: TGTGCCAGCAGCTTAGCACGGGGGATTGAAAAACTGTTTTTT. This chain connects TRBV7-2 to TRBJ1-4; possible D gene TRBD1, 5 bases. V was cut by 0 bases and J by 7 bases, with 9 bases left in between. The CDR3 runs 14 residues. CDR1 and CDR2 (germline): SGHTA, FQGNSA.

Points on this clonotype: It may be a read error: a sequence one base away is much more abundant. The genes are TRBV5-1 and TRBJ1-4; tentative D call: TRBD1 (5 bases). The germline V gene has CDR1 SGHRS and CDR2 YFSETQ. V lost 2 bases and J 6 bases, leaving 14 bases between the germline ends. The length of the CDR3 is 15 residues. The CDR3 loop reads CASSFGTAEDEKLFF. The CDR3 DNA sequence: TGCGCCAGCAGCTTCGGGACGGCTGAAGATGAAAAACTGTTTTTT. Looking up the rest from reference TRBV5-1 and TRBJ1-4 gives the full variable domain: KAGVTQTPRYLIKTRGQQVTLSCSPISGHRSVSWYQQTPGQGLQFLFEYFSETQRNKGNFPGRFSGRQFSNSRSEMNVSTLELGDSALYLCASSFGTAEDEKLFFGSGTQLSVL.

This clonotype showed up many times. V is TRBV2 and J is TRBJ2-6, with D unresolved. V was cut by 0 bases and J by 2 bases, with 8 bases left in between. In germline, CDR1 is SNHLY, CDR2 FYNNEI. This CDR3 spans 16 amino acids. The CDR3 region has the DNA TGTGCCAGCAGTGAAGCGCGTGTAGCTGGGGCCAACGTCCTGACTTTC. This sequence encodes CASSEARVAGANVLTF.

The V gene is TRBV3-1, the J gene TRBJ1-2; D is unclear. Per germline, CDR1 LGHDT and CDR2 YNNKEL (reference sequence). The ends were cut back, 4 bases at V and 4 bases at J, with 13 bases in the middle. The CDR3 totals 14 residues. The CDR3 spells CASSRVTGSYGYTF. CDR3 nucleotide sequence: TGTGCCAGCAGCCGTGTCACCGGCTCCTATGGCTACACCTTC.

Remarks on this clonotype: This may be a read error, as it is one base from a much larger clone. V and J are TRBV11-2 and TRBJ2-5; 8 bases agree with TRBD2. CDR1 SGHAT and CDR2 FQNNGV come from the germline V gene. This CDR3 is built from 13 residues. CDR3 in DNA: TGTGCCAGCGGCTTAGGACTAGCAGAGACCCAGTACTTC. Translating it yields CASGLGLAETQYF.

This clonotype has only a few counts. This chain joins TRBV5-8 and TRBJ2-3, with TRBD2 as a possible D gene (5 bases). The germline CDR1 and CDR2 sequences are SGHTS and YDEGEE. Trimming took off 0 bases at V and 10 bases at J, with 9 bases between the two ends. The CDR3 has 12 residues. The CDR3 region has the DNA TGTGCCAGCAGCTTGGGAGCGAGGGCGCAGTATTTT. Its translation is CASSLGARAQYF. Using reference TRBV5-8 and TRBJ2-3 for the parts outside the CDR3, the full variable domain is EAGVTQSPTHLIKTRGQQATLRCSPISGHTSVYWYQQALGLGLQFLLWYDEGEERNRGNFPPRFSGRQFPNYSSELNVNALELEDSALYLCASSLGARAQYFGPGTRLTVL.

This clonotype came up many times. The chain combines TRBV2 with TRBJ2-7; 7 bases fit TRBD1. The junction had 10 bases not matched to a gene; V was cut back by 5 bases and J by 3 bases. Looked up from germline, CDR1 is SNHLY and CDR2 is FYNNEI. The CDR3 totals 15 residues. Here the CDR3 reads CASSPDRRVGYEQYF. The CDR3 DNA sequence: TGTGCCAGCAGTCCGGACAGGAGAGTAGGCTACGAGCAGTACTTC.

The rearrangement joins TRBV27 to TRBJ1-4; D ambiguous. The CDR3 runs 14 residues. CDR1 and CDR2 (germline): MNHEY, SMNVEV (reference sequence). Trimming removed 1 base at V and 12 bases at J, with 15 bases between. CDR3 loop: CASSLLDTGEELFF. DNA of the CDR3: TGTGCCAGCAGTTTATTGGATACGGGCGAAGAACTGTTTTTT.

The chain combines TRBV12-3 or TRBV12-4 with TRBJ1-1; 8 bases are shared with TRBD1. The V segment lost 7 bases and the J segment 5 bases; nucleotides outside the gene matches: 9. The CDR3 length is 14 residues. The CDR3 nucleotides read TGTGCCAGCAAAGGACAGGGTCAGGTGACTGAAGCTTTCTTT. Its translation is CASKGQGQVTEAFF.

In the case of this clonotype: No conserved phenylalanine or tryptophan is present at the end of the CDR3, so a read error is the likely explanation. The chain has TRBV7-9 and TRBJ1-1, with D perhaps matching TRBD1 (6 bases). The CDR3 loop spans 13 amino acids. Germline CDR1 reads SEHNR; CDR2 reads FQNEAQ (reference sequence). Trimming removed 3 bases at V and 7 bases at J, with 12 bases between. CDR3 loop: CASSFRQDIEAFL. The CDR3 nucleotides read TGTGCCAGCAGCTTCCGACAGGACATTGAAGCTTTCCTT.

The chain has TRBV4-1 and TRBJ2-2, with D possibly matching TRBD1 (6 bases). Trimming left V 1 base short and J 3 bases short, with 9 bases between. Germline V gives CDR1 MGHRA, CDR2 YSYEKL. The length of the CDR3 is 15 residues. CDR3 DNA: TGCGCCAGCAGCCAAGGGAGACAGGACACCGGGGAGCTGTTTTTT. It yields the protein CASSQGRQDTGELFF.

This clonotype was found many times. V and J are TRBV6-6 and TRBJ2-7; a possible D gene is TRBD1 (6 bases). From germline, CDR1 is MNHNY and CDR2 SVGAGI (reference sequence). The V end lost 0 bases, the J end lost 1 base, and 13 bases lay between the germline ends. This CDR3 contains 16 residues. The CDR3 bases are TGTGCCAGCAGTTACTCTTTCCAGGGGTATTCCTACGAGCAGTACTTC. Amino acids: CASSYSFQGYSYEQYF.

This clonotype has only a few counts. The chain links TRBV3-1 to TRBJ1-4, with D tentatively TRBD1 (6 bases). Looked up from germline, CDR1 is LGHDT and CDR2 is YNNKEL (reference sequence). V lost 0 bases and J lost 0, with 11 bases in between. CDR3 length equals 17 residues. The CDR3 here is CASSQDFGTPTNEKLFF. CDR3 DNA sequence: TGTGCCAGCAGCCAAGATTTTGGGACACCAACTAATGAAAAACTGTTTTTT.

This clonotype was recorded at least ten times. The J gene is TRBJ2-1, the V gene TRBV11-3, with D possibly TRBD1 on 6 matching bases. The CDR3 is 16 amino acids. Germline lookup yields CDR1 SGHNT and CDR2 YENEEA. V lost 1 base, J lost 3 bases, and 13 bases lay in between. The CDR3 DNA follows: TGTGCCAGCAGCTTAGTTGGCCGCAGGGGCTACAATGAGCAGTTCTTC. Translation: CASSLVGRRGYNEQFF.

This clonotype has at least ten counts. V usage is TRBV12-3 or TRBV12-4 and J usage is TRBJ2-1, with D uncertain. The CDR3 contains 12 residues. The V end lost 3 bases, the J end lost 8 bases, and 8 bases lay between the germline ends. CDR3 bases: TGTGCCAGCAGTTTTGCCGGGTATGAGCAGTTCTTC. Translation gives CASSFAGYEQFF.

The V call is TRBV19, the J call TRBJ1-1, with D unclear. The CDR3 loop spans 12 amino acids. V was cut by 5 bases and J by 4 bases, with 8 bases left in between. Germline V gene data show CDR1 as LNHDA and CDR2 as SQIVND (reference sequence). This chain's CDR3 is CASSQVTTEAFF. CDR3 bases: TGTGCCAGTAGTCAGGTAACCACTGAAGCTTTCTTT.

The rearrangement uses TRBV2 and TRBJ1-5, with no clear D. V was pared by 7 bases and J by 6 bases, with 16 bases between. CDR3 size: 14 residues. Germline values: CDR1 SNHLY, CDR2 FYNNEI. The CDR3 region has the DNA TGTGCCAGCATGAAAACAGAAGCGACTCAGCCCCAGCATTTT. Translation: CASMKTEATQPQHF.

This chain connects TRBV3-1 to TRBJ1-4, with D unclear. The germline V and J ends were trimmed by 4 bases and 2 bases, with 11 bases remaining between them. Looked up from germline, CDR1 is LGHDT and CDR2 is YNNKEL (reference sequence). The CDR3 is 15 amino acids. CDR3 sequence (DNA): TGTGCCAGCAGCCCGACCCTGGATACTAATGAAAAACTGTTTTTT. As protein: CASSPTLDTNEKLFF.

This rearrangement joins TRBV5-1 to TRBJ2-3; D is uncertain. From germline, CDR1 is SGHRS and CDR2 YFSETQ. V lost 4 bases and J lost 1, with 10 bases in between. CDR3 length equals 14 residues. The CDR3 DNA sequence: TGCGCCAGCAGCCTCCATGCGGGCACAGATACGCAGTATTTT. It codes for CASSLHAGTDTQYF.

Notes on this clonotype: It may be a read error: a sequence one base away is much more abundant. The chain has TRBV5-1 and TRBJ2-2; 7 positions match TRBD1. This CDR3 is built from 16 residues. Germline CDR1 and CDR2: SGHRS and YFSETQ. V lost 0 bases, J lost 13 bases, and 15 bases stayed unmatched. This CDR3 is CASSLGSGTALRGLFF. The CDR3 nucleotides are TGCGCCAGCAGCTTGGGCTCCGGGACAGCGCTCCGGGGGCTGTTTTTT.

This clonotype was detected ten times or more. J is TRBJ2-1 and V is TRBV6-2 or TRBV6-3; TRBD2 matches at 11 bases. Per germline, CDR1 MNHEY and CDR2 SVGEGT. Unmatched junction bases numbered 3, after V lost 2 bases and J lost 6 bases. The CDR3 consists of 15 residues. The CDR3 nucleotides read TGTGCCAGCAGTTACGTCGGACTAGCGGGCAATGAGCAGTTCTTC. It is translated as CASSYVGLAGNEQFF.

The gene calls are TRBV6-5 and TRBJ2-2, with 14 positions matching TRBD2. V trimming: 2 bases; J trimming: 4 bases; junction bases outside the gene matches: 9. The germline CDR1 and CDR2 sequences are MNHEY and SVGAGI. The CDR3 is 19 amino acids. CDR3 sequence (DNA): TGTGCCAGCAGTTACAGCCGACTAGCGGGGGGGCTCGTCACCGGGGAGCTGTTTTTT. It is translated as CASSYSRLAGGLVTGELFF.

The J gene is TRBJ2-7, the V gene TRBV7-9, with D possibly TRBD1 on 7 matching bases. V was shortened by 5 bases and J by 1 base, with 12 bases between the two germline ends. This CDR3 has 14 amino acids. Germline values: CDR1 SEHNR, CDR2 FQNEAQ (reference sequence). Here the CDR3 DNA reads TGTGCCAGCAGCGCGGGACAGCTTTCCTACGAGCAGTACTTC. As protein: CASSAGQLSYEQYF.

This clonotype was picked up a small number of times. This chain joins TRBV19 and TRBJ1-1, with TRBD1 as a possible D gene (6 bases). The germline gives CDR1 LNHDA, CDR2 SQIVND (reference sequence). V was trimmed by 4 bases and J by 0 bases, leaving 15 bases between them. The CDR3 is 16 amino acids. CDR3 in amino acids: CASSKGTSTLNTEAFF. In DNA form, the CDR3 reads TGTGCCAGTAGTAAAGGGACATCCACCTTGAACACTGAAGCTTTCTTT. The full variable domain, in which reference TRBV19 and TRBJ1-1 provide the parts outside the CDR3, is DGGITQSPKYLFRKEGQNVTLSCEQNLNHDAMYWYRQDPGQGLRLIYYSQIVNDFQKGDIAEGYSVSREKKESFPLTVTSAQKNPTAFYLCASSKGTSTLNTEAFFGQGTRLTVV.